The T cell receptor (beta chain) under discussion was sequenced for a study of shared clonotypes between healthy human individuals. Background on the study: Per donor, CD8 memory used one plate, CD8 naive used two, CD4 memory used three and CD4 naive used three.

Germline V gene lookup returns CDR1 SGHKS and CDR2 YYEKEE (reference sequence). The CDR3 has 14 amino acids. The V and J ends lost 0 bases and 7 bases respectively, with 11 bases between them. TCRdb's table, derived via immunoSEQ multiplex PCR, lists solely in-frame clones and lacks some. The data contain hundreds of thousands of clones, 90% to 96% of them singletons. A remark on this clone: Its antigen remains unidentified.

Study conclusions and caveats: Naive CD4 clonotype sharing across a few donors was about 5%. Among donors, clonotype sharing was expected to be affected by sequencing depth.

The chain combines TRBV5-5 with TRBJ1-5; D gene uncertain. The source of this sequence is a woman aged 25 to 39 in good health. The sequenced sample was naive CD4+ T cells sorted from blood. Regarding subset: CD45RA+ positively selected. CDR3 loop: CASSLEPGNQPQHF. The CDR3 DNA sequence: TGTGCCAGCAGCTTGGAGCCGGGTAACCAGCCCCAGCATTTT.